Detailed here is one T cell receptor (beta chain). The antigen remains undetermined. Unique molecular identifiers were added to individual cDNA molecules. TCRdb called the 5' RACE reads again in MiXCR, with one record for every CDR3 protein. The data contain 70,000 to 95,000 distinct CDR3 sequences, 10% to 12% of them singletons. The source of the sample is a study of early T cells in non-severe SARS-CoV-2 infection. Study-level results: Anti-spike CD8 specificities were favored by VDJdb matching, whose results missed private and CD4 specificities.

Losses at the gene ends were 7 bases for V and 8 bases for J; bases not matched to a gene: 12. Germline V gene lookup returns CDR1 LGHDT and CDR2 YNNKEL (reference sequence). CDR3 length: 16 residues. This clonotype was obtained from an adult who was a healthcare worker with PCR-confirmed SARS-CoV-2 infection or an uninfected control (not recorded which). This chain uses TRBV3-1 with TRBJ1-4, with 11 nucleotides matching TRBD1. Sequencing was carried out using whole blood. This chain's CDR3 is CASTPTGQGAREKLFF. In DNA, the CDR3 is TGTGCCAGCACCCCGACCGGACAGGGGGCGCGGGAAAAACTGTTTTTT.